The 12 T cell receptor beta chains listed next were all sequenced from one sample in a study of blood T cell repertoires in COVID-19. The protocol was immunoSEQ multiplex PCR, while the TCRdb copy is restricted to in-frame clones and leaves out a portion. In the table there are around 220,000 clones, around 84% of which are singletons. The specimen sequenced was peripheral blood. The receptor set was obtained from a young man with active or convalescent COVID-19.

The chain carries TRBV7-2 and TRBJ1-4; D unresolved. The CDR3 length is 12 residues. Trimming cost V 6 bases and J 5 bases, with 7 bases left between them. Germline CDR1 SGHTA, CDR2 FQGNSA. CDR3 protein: CASSRVNEKLFF. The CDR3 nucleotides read TGTGCCAGCAGTCGGGTGAATGAAAAACTGTTTTTT.

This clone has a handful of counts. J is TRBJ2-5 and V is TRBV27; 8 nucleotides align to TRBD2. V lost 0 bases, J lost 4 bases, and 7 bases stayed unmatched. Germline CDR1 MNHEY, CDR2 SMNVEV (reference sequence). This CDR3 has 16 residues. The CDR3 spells CASSLSRGARGETQYF. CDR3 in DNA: TGTGCCAGCAGTTTATCGCGGGGGGCGAGGGGAGAGACCCAGTACTTC.

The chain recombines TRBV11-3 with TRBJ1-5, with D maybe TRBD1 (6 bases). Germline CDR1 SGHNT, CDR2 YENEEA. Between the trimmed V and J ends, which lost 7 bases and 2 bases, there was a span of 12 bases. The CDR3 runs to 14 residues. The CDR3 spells CASITGICNQPQHF. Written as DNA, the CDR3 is TGTGCCAGCATCACAGGGATCTGCAATCAGCCCCAGCATTTT.

CDR3: CASSDAGYGYTF. The CDR3 nucleotides read TGTGCCAGCAGCGATGCGGGCTATGGCTACACCTTC. The chain has TRBV7-9 and TRBJ1-2, with unresolved D. Per the germline V gene, CDR1 is SEHNR and CDR2 is FQNEAQ (reference sequence). V lost 5 bases, J lost 4 bases, and 8 bases lay in between. The CDR3 extends over 12 amino acids.

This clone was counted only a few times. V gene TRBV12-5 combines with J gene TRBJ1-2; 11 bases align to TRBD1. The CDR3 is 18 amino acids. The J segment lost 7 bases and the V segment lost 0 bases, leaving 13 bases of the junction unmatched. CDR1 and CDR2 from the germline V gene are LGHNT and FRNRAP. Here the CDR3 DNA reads TGTGCTAGTGGTTTGGTAGGAGGCCCCGGACAGGGGGCGCTTGGCTACACCTTC. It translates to CASGLVGGPGQGALGYTF.

CDR3 nucleotide sequence: TGTGCCAGCAGTCGGGGGGGACAGGGCTCGTATGGCTACACCTTC. This encodes CASSRGGQGSYGYTF. The chain couples TRBV2 to TRBJ1-2, with 9 positions matching TRBD1. The V gene's germline CDR1 is SNHLY and CDR2 FYNNEI. This CDR3 contains 15 residues. The junction had 9 bases not matched to a gene; V was cut back by 5 bases and J by 5 bases.

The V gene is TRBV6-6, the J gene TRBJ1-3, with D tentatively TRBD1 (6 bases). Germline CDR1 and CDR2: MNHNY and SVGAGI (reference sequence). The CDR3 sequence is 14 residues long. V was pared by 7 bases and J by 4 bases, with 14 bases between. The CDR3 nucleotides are TGTGCCAGCACCCTCGGACAGACAGGAAACACCATATATTTT. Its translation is CASTLGQTGNTIYF.

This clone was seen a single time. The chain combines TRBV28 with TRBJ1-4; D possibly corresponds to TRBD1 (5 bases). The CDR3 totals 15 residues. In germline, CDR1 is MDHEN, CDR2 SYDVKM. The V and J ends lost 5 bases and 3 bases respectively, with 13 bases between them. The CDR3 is CASSPPGRANEKLFF. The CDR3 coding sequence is TGTGCCAGCAGTCCCCCAGGGAGGGCTAATGAAAAACTGTTTTTT.

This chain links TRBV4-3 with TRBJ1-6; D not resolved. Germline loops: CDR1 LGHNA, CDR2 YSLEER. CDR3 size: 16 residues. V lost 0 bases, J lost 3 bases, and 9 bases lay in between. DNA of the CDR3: TGCGCCAGCAGCCAAGATGTCGGAGGCTATAATTCACCCCTCCACTTT. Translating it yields CASSQDVGGYNSPLHF.

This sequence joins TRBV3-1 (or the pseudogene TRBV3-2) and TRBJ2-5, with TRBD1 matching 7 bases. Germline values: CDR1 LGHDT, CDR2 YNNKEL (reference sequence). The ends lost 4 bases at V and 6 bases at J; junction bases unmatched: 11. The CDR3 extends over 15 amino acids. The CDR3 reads CASSLNRGTKKTQYF. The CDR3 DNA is TGTGCCAGCAGCCTAAACAGGGGTACGAAAAAGACCCAGTACTTC.

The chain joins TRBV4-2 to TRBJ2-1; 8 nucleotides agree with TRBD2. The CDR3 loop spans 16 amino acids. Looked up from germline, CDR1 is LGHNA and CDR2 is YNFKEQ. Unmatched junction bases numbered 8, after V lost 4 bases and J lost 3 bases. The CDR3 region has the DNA TGTGCCAGCAGCCCGGGCGCGGGAGGCCTCTACAATGAGCAGTTCTTC. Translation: CASSPGAGGLYNEQFF.

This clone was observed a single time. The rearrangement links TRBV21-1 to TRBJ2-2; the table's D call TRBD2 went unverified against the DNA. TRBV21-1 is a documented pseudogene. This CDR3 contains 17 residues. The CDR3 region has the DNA TGTGCCAGTGATCCGATGGGGCTAGCGGGGTGTTCCGGGGAGCTGTTTTTT. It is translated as CASDPMGLAGCSGELFF.